This entry lists 25 T cell receptor beta chains sequenced from one sample in a study of T cells in Graves' hyperthyroidism and ophthalmopathy. TCR beta CDR3 region amplification was performed from RNA transcripts. Researchers ran a first-round RT-PCR on the TCR CDR3 using the HTBI primer set. TCRdb called the multiplex PCR reads again in MiXCR, with one record for every CDR3 protein. This sample has 560,000 or so distinct CDR3 sequences, with under 60% found just once. Material: peripheral blood or thyroid tissue (not recorded which). The receptor source for this set is a woman younger than 30 with Graves' hyperthyroidism.

This clonotype was counted at least ten times. J is TRBJ1-3 and V is TRBV24-1; perhaps TRBD1 as D (5 bases). CDR3 length: 15 residues. V was shortened by 7 bases and J by 3 bases, with 15 bases between the two germline ends. CDR1 and CDR2 from the germline V gene are KGHDR and SFDVKD. The CDR3 loop is CATSESGLGGNTIYF. The CDR3 coding sequence is TGTGCCACCAGCGAGTCAGGGCTTGGTGGAAACACCATATATTTT.

The chain employs TRBV2 and TRBJ2-7, with 10 bases aligning to TRBD2. CDR3 length equals 18 residues. The V gene end was trimmed by 7 bases and the J gene end by 1 base; junction bases not matched to a gene: 16. CDR1 is SNHLY and CDR2 is FYNNEI in the germline V gene. The CDR3 bases are TGTGCCAGCAAGAAGCGGGAGGGCCACGTTGCAGGGTCCTACGAGCAGTACTTC. The encoded protein is CASKKREGHVAGSYEQYF.

In its sample, this clonotype was seen a few times. The chain carries TRBV29-1 and TRBJ2-2; D may be TRBD2 (6 bases). Between the trimmed V and J ends, which lost 7 bases and 3 bases, there was a span of 15 bases. CDR3 length: 14 residues. The germline V gene encodes CDR1 SQVTM and CDR2 ANQGSEA. In DNA, the CDR3 is TGCAGCGCCCTACGGGAGTCGGACACCGGGGAGCTGTTTTTT. Its translation is CSALRESDTGELFF.

This clonotype was observed many times. The gene calls are TRBV29-1 and TRBJ1-2, with D perhaps matching TRBD1 (6 bases). The CDR3 extends over 12 amino acids. V was pared by 4 bases and J by 4 bases, with 10 bases between. Germline V CDR1 and CDR2: SQVTM, ANQGSEA. The CDR3 DNA reads TGCAGCGTTGTCGCAGGGGCCTATGGCTACACCTTC. Translating gives CSVVAGAYGYTF.

The chain joins TRBV2 to TRBJ2-7, with TRBD2 matching over 8 bases. Germline V gene data show CDR1 as SNHLY and CDR2 as FYNNEI. J gave up 5 bases and V 5 bases, and 11 bases lay outside the gene matches. CDR3 length: 15 residues. CDR3 DNA sequence: TGTGCCAGCAGTTTACACGGGACTAGATATGACGAGCAGTACTTC. This gives the protein CASSLHGTRYDEQYF.

This clonotype was observed many times. This chain joins TRBV7-6 and TRBJ2-5; 12 bases are shared with TRBD1. The CDR3 consists of 15 residues. J gave up 5 bases and V 3 bases, and 4 bases lay outside the gene matches. Germline V gene data show CDR1 as SGHVS and CDR2 as FNYEAQ. CDR3: CASSFRDRGLETQYF. CDR3 bases: TGTGCCAGCAGCTTTAGGGACAGGGGGCTTGAGACCCAGTACTTC. The full variable domain, in which reference TRBV7-6 and TRBJ2-5 provide the parts outside the CDR3, is GAGVSQSPRYKVTKRGQDVALRCDPISGHVSLYWYRQALGQGPEFLTYFNYEAQQDKSGLPNDRFSAERPEGSISTLTIQRTEQRDSAMYRCASSFRDRGLETQYFGPGTRLLVL.

This sequence joins TRBV24-1 and TRBJ1-4; 8 bases line up with TRBD1. CDR3 length: 14 residues. Germline loops: CDR1 KGHDR, CDR2 SFDVKD. J was trimmed by 8 bases and V by 6 bases; bases with no gene match: 7. Here the CDR3 reads CATSPGTGAEKLFF. CDR3 in DNA: TGTGCCACCAGTCCCGGGACAGGTGCGGAAAAACTGTTTTTT.

Regarding this clonotype: The germline gene is not matched at one end of the junction; a read error may be the cause. As DNA, the CDR3 is TGTGCCAGCAGTGAAGCCTTCCCGGGACAGGGGATCGGCGCGCAGCACTTC. It specifies CASSEAFPGQGIGAQHF. The chain is built from TRBV2 and TRBJ2-7; 10 bases agree with TRBD1. This CDR3 spans 17 amino acids. Looked up from germline, CDR1 is SNHLY and CDR2 is FYNNEI.

The V call is TRBV24-1, the J call TRBJ2-5, with 9 bases aligning to TRBD2. V shed 2 bases, J shed 7 bases, and the junction held 10 bases outside the gene matches. The CDR3 runs to 16 residues. Germline values: CDR1 KGHDR, CDR2 SFDVKD. In DNA, the CDR3 is TGTGCCACCAGTGATTCCGGACTAGCGCTAAAAGGGACCCAGTACTTC. This translates into CATSDSGLALKGTQYF.

Ten or more counts support this clonotype. The chain recombines TRBV19 with TRBJ1-5; TRBD1 agrees at 7 bases. After removal of 7 bases from V and 5 bases from J, the junction contained 11 bases not matched to a gene. Germline loops: CDR1 LNHDA, CDR2 SQIVND (reference sequence). This CDR3 is built from 15 residues. DNA for the CDR3: TGTGCCAGTAAGAGATGGACAGGCAACCATCAGCCCCAGCATTTT. Its translation is CASKRWTGNHQPQHF.

This clonotype was detected ten times or more. This rearrangement joins TRBV2 to TRBJ2-7; 9 nucleotides match TRBD1. The CDR3 extends over 14 amino acids. The junction had 7 bases not matched to a gene; V was cut back by 3 bases and J by 7 bases. The germline CDR1 and CDR2 sequences are SNHLY and FYNNEI. The CDR3 DNA reads as TGTGCCAGCAGTGATTGGGACAGGGATTTTGAGCAGTACTTC. Residues: CASSDWDRDFEQYF.

A single count supports this clonotype. J is TRBJ1-1 and V is TRBV2; D is unclear. The CDR3 length is 12 residues. Germline assignment: CDR1 SNHLY and CDR2 FYNNEI. Trimming cost V 4 bases and J 3 bases, with 6 bases left between them. CDR3 DNA sequence: TGTGCCAGCAGTGTGCTATACACTGAAGCTTTCTTT. Protein sequence: CASSVLYTEAFF.

This clonotype has a single count. Given a much more abundant clone one base away, this may be a read error. The J gene is TRBJ1-1, the V gene TRBV29-1; D is ambiguous. Germline values: CDR1 SQVTM, CDR2 ANQGSEA. The germline V and J ends were trimmed by 5 bases and 3 bases, with 22 bases remaining between them. This CDR3 has 16 amino acids. CDR3 residues: CSVRVGLPARDTEAFF. The CDR3 DNA reads as TGCAGCGTTAGGGTAGGGCTCCCCGCTCGAGACACTGAAGCTTTCTTT.

The V call is TRBV5-6, the J call TRBJ2-7; 9 nucleotides align to TRBD1. With 4 bases clipped from V and 5 bases from J, the junction kept 4 bases outside the gene matches. CDR3 length: 13 residues. CDR1 is SGHDT and CDR2 is YYEEEE in the germline V gene. The CDR3 sequence: CASSHWTGDEQYF. The CDR3 nucleotides read TGTGCCAGCAGCCACTGGACAGGGGACGAGCAGTACTTC.

There are a few counts of this clonotype. The gene calls are TRBV13 and TRBJ1-6; D unclear. The germline gives CDR1 PRHDT, CDR2 FYEKMQ (reference sequence). V shed 7 bases and J shed 0 bases, with 13 bases lying between them. The CDR3 sequence is 16 residues long. DNA for the CDR3: TGTGCCAGCACCCTCCTGCAGACCTCCTATAATTCACCCCTCCACTTT. It codes for CASTLLQTSYNSPLHF.

This sequence joins TRBV20-1 and TRBJ2-7; tentative D call: TRBD2 (6 bases). The V end was cut by 0 bases, the J end by 5 bases, with 11 bases between. The CDR3 sequence is 13 residues long. Germline V lookup: CDR1 DFQATT, CDR2 SNEGSKA (reference sequence). The CDR3, as DNA: TGCAGTGCTAGAGATTCGGGAGTAAACGAGCAGTACTTC. Protein: CSARDSGVNEQYF.

This rearrangement joins TRBV7-6 to TRBJ2-7, with D perhaps TRBD1 (5 bases). The CDR3 has 14 amino acids. Germline V gene data show CDR1 as SGHVS and CDR2 as FNYEAQ. V was clipped by 4 bases and J by 4 bases, with 14 bases between them. CDR3 DNA sequence: TGTGCCAGCAGCTGGCAGGGCCTTCCATACGAGCAGTACTTC. Translating gives CASSWQGLPYEQYF.

This clonotype was counted a few times. J is TRBJ1-2 and V is TRBV2, with D perhaps TRBD1 (5 bases). Trimming cost V 5 bases and J 4 bases, with 14 bases left between them. Germline CDR1 reads SNHLY; CDR2 reads FYNNEI. This CDR3 is built from 14 residues. CDR3 loop: CASSPTGRGYGYTF. The CDR3 DNA reads as TGTGCCAGCAGTCCCACGGGACGGGGCTATGGCTACACCTTC.

The V and J genes are TRBV24-1 and TRBJ1-2, with D tentatively TRBD1 (6 bases). The CDR3 is 12 residues long. Germline CDR1 is KGHDR and CDR2 is SFDVKD. With 6 bases removed from V and 3 bases from J, the gap between germline ends came to 7 bases. CDR3 coding DNA: TGTGCCACCAGTCCAGGGGACTATGGCTACACCTTC. This codes for CATSPGDYGYTF.

Concerning this clonotype: One junction end does not reproduce the germline sequence, and a read error may be involved. The rearrangement uses TRBV25-1 and TRBJ2-7; the D gene is possibly TRBD2 (6 bases). This CDR3 has 16 amino acids. The germline CDR1 and CDR2 sequences are MGHDK and SYGVNS. This chain's CDR3 is CAGSARAGRSLYEQYF. The CDR3 DNA reads TGTGCCGGCAGTGCTAGAGCGGGCAGGAGCCTATACGAGCAGTACTTC.

This chain links TRBV29-1 with TRBJ1-2; D is uncertain. The CDR3 loop spans 9 amino acids. V was trimmed by 5 bases and J by 8 bases, leaving 6 bases between them. Per germline, CDR1 SQVTM and CDR2 ANQGSEA. CDR3 residues: CSVQEGYTF. DNA of the CDR3: TGCAGCGTTCAGGAAGGCTACACCTTC.

The V and J genes are TRBV20-1 and TRBJ1-2; D gene unclear. CDR3 size: 11 residues. Germline CDR1 and CDR2: DFQATT and SNEGSKA (reference sequence). Trimming cost V 3 bases and J 8 bases, with 10 bases left between them. For the CDR3, the DNA is TGCAGTGCTAGCGACGGAGAGGGCTACACCTTC. Amino acids: CSASDGEGYTF.

This clonotype was observed at least ten times. The rearrangement links TRBV15 to TRBJ1-3; the D gene is possibly TRBD1 (5 bases). V was shortened by 0 bases and J by 0 bases, with 9 bases between the two germline ends. The CDR3 extends over 16 amino acids. The V gene's germline CDR1 is LNHNV and CDR2 YYDKDF (reference sequence). This CDR3 is CATSRDRATSGNTIYF. CDR3 DNA: TGTGCCACCAGCAGAGACAGGGCAACCTCTGGAAACACCATATATTTT.

This clonotype was seen at least ten times. The chain recombines TRBV29-1 with TRBJ1-2, with 10 bases matching TRBD1. The CDR3 consists of 13 residues. J gave up 7 bases and V 4 bases, and 6 bases lay outside the gene matches. Germline V gene lookup returns CDR1 SQVTM and CDR2 ANQGSEA. CDR3 residues: CSVGQGAGGGYTF. The CDR3 bases are TGCAGCGTTGGACAGGGGGCGGGAGGTGGCTACACCTTC.

The genes are TRBV19 and TRBJ2-7; 10 positions agree with TRBD2. V trimming: 6 bases; J trimming: 7 bases; junction bases outside the gene matches: 6. This CDR3 region has 13 residues. CDR1 and CDR2 from the germline V gene are LNHDA and SQIVND (reference sequence). CDR3 DNA: TGTGCCAGTAGCCTAGCGGGGGCCTGGGAGCAGTACTTC. This codes for CASSLAGAWEQYF.